This T cell receptor beta chain was obtained from a study of T cells after yellow fever vaccination. About the research overall: Fractions of low cell number were prepared using SMART-Seq v4 Ultra Low Input. Broader study findings: Weaker overall, the secondary response nonetheless peaked faster (day 5 versus 15).

V was shortened by 1 base and J by 5 bases, with 12 bases between the two germline ends. Germline-derived CDR1 and CDR2 are DFQATT and SNEGSKA (reference sequence). This CDR3 contains 13 residues. In making TCR cDNA, 5'RACE template switching added a universal primer site and UMIs to it. MiXCR, run by TCRdb on the 5' RACE reads, gives a single entry per CDR3 protein. The sample holds a few hundred thousand distinct CDR3 sequences, about a fifth seen once. This clonotype was counted between two and nine times. Its antigen is not known. The sequencing used PBMCs, collected 15 days after the yellow fever booster vaccination. This receptor was identified in a young man who received the YFV17D yellow fever vaccine. The rearrangement joins TRBV20-1 to TRBJ2-7, with no clear D. This CDR3 is CSARGSRNHEQYF. As DNA, the CDR3 is TGCAGTGCTAGAGGGTCCAGGAACCACGAGCAGTACTTC.